What follows are 24 T cell receptor beta chains derived from one specimen sequenced in a study of blood T cell repertoires in COVID-19. Assay used: immunoSEQ multiplex PCR; TCRdb lists only in-frame clones, some missing. The sample shows under 200,000 clones, around 82% of them seen only once. Sequencing was done on a sample of PBMCs or T cells enriched from blood (not recorded which). These TCRs come from a man between 60 and 75 years old who had recovered from COVID-19.

The chain uses TRBV12-5 and TRBJ1-1, with 8 bases that match TRBD1. The trim removed 7 bases at V and 2 bases at J, leaving 9 bases unmatched. The CDR3 length is 15 residues. Per the germline V gene, CDR1 is LGHNT and CDR2 is FRNRAP. DNA for the CDR3: TGTGCTAGTGTCGCAGGGGGCAATCCTAACACTGAAGCTTTCTTT. Amino acid sequence: CASVAGGNPNTEAFF.

V usage is TRBV7-3 and J usage is TRBJ2-5; 10 bases align to TRBD2. The germline gives CDR1 SGHTA, CDR2 FQGTGA. The CDR3 runs 15 residues. With 2 bases clipped from V and 5 bases from J, the junction kept 5 bases outside the gene matches. The DNA of the CDR3 is TGTGCCAGCAGCTTACTAGCGGGAGTTGATGAGACCCAGTACTTC. Protein: CASSLLAGVDETQYF.

The rearrangement links TRBV2 to TRBJ2-5; TRBD1 is a possible D gene (5 bases). Looked up from germline, CDR1 is SNHLY and CDR2 is FYNNEI. The CDR3 is 16 residues long. V was clipped by 6 bases and J by 1 base, with 18 bases between them. In nucleotides, the CDR3 is TGTGCCAGCAGCCCAACCCGCGGACAAATCCAAGAGACCCAGTACTTC. Translation: CASSPTRGQIQETQYF.

The chain carries TRBV9 and TRBJ2-3; 7 bases align to TRBD2. The germline V gene has CDR1 SGDLS and CDR2 YYNGEE. The CDR3 totals 16 residues. V gave up 0 bases and J gave up 0 bases; unmatched junction bases: 4. This chain's CDR3 is CASSVGSSGSTDTQYF. In nucleotides, the CDR3 is TGTGCCAGCAGCGTAGGATCTAGCGGTAGCACAGATACGCAGTATTTT.

V usage is TRBV29-1 and J usage is TRBJ2-7, with D possibly TRBD2 on 6 matching bases. CDR3 length: 12 residues. Germline CDR1 SQVTM, CDR2 ANQGSEA. V lost 7 bases, J lost 2 bases, and 12 bases lay in between. CDR3 nucleotide sequence: TGCAGCGCCGCGGGGTATCCCTACGAGCAGTACTTC. It specifies CSAAGYPYEQYF.

The V and J genes are TRBV7-6 and TRBJ2-7; TRBD1 aligns across 8 bases. CDR1 is SGHVS and CDR2 is FNYEAQ in the germline V gene. This CDR3 is 16 amino acids long. V shed 2 bases, J shed 0 bases, and the junction held 6 bases outside the gene matches. This CDR3 reads CASSLRQGANSYEQYF. For the CDR3, the DNA is TGTGCCAGCAGCTTAAGGCAGGGGGCAAACTCCTACGAGCAGTACTTC.

This clone was counted a few times. J is TRBJ2-2 and V is TRBV29-1, with D maybe TRBD2 (6 bases). Germline values: CDR1 SQVTM, CDR2 ANQGSEA. The V and J ends lost 5 bases and 2 bases respectively, with 12 bases between them. This CDR3 is 14 amino acids long. In DNA, the CDR3 is TGCAGCGTTCCTCGTAGCGGTAACACCGGGGAGCTGTTTTTT. This translates into CSVPRSGNTGELFF.

This sequence joins TRBV4-1 and TRBJ1-2; D is unresolved. Looked up from germline, CDR1 is MGHRA and CDR2 is YSYEKL. Trimming shortened V by 0 bases and J by 11 bases, and 19 bases separated the two germline ends. This CDR3 is 15 amino acids long. The chain's CDR3 is CASSQDLNLFQSYTF. Here the CDR3 DNA reads TGCGCCAGCAGCCAAGATCTTAATCTTTTCCAGTCTTACACCTTC.

The V gene is TRBV19, the J gene TRBJ2-4, with 8 positions matching TRBD1. The J segment lost 6 bases and the V segment lost 7 bases, leaving 8 bases of the junction unmatched. Per germline, CDR1 LNHDA and CDR2 SQIVND (reference sequence). The CDR3 extends over 14 amino acids. CDR3 region: CASTLDREGNIQYF. The CDR3, as DNA: TGTGCCAGTACCCTGGACAGGGAAGGAAACATTCAGTACTTC.

The chain combines TRBV29-1 with TRBJ1-1, with D maybe TRBD1 (5 bases). Trimming cost V 6 bases and J 1 base, with 18 bases left between them. CDR3 length: 15 residues. Looked up from germline, CDR1 is SQVTM and CDR2 is ANQGSEA. In nucleotides, the CDR3 is TGCAGCGTGAGGTGGGACGGGGGGAGGAACACTGAAGCTTTCTTT. Amino acid sequence: CSVRWDGGRNTEAFF.

This clone has more than one count but fewer than ten. The rearrangement joins TRBV3-1 (or the pseudogene TRBV3-2) to TRBJ2-5, with 14 bases lining up with TRBD2. The CDR3 is 18 residues long. The germline CDR1 and CDR2 sequences are LGHDT and YNNKEL (reference sequence). After removal of 5 bases from V and 0 bases from J, the junction contained 8 bases not matched to a gene. CDR3 DNA sequence: TGTGCCAGCAGCATACGACTAGCGGGAGGGGGGTACCAAGAGACCCAGTACTTC. This gives the protein CASSIRLAGGGYQETQYF.

This sequence joins TRBV14 and TRBJ1-3; D is ambiguous. Per the germline V gene, CDR1 is SGHDN and CDR2 is FVKESK. Deletions cut 3 bases from V and 0 bases from J, with 12 bases between. The CDR3 is 16 amino acids. The chain's CDR3 is CASSHRVLNSGNTIYF. CDR3 coding DNA: TGTGCCAGCAGCCACCGTGTTTTAAACTCTGGAAACACCATATATTTT.

CDR3 in amino acids: CASSSSTGELFF. For the CDR3, the DNA is TGTGCCAGCAGTTCGTCCACCGGGGAGCTGTTTTTT. The chain is built from TRBV12-3 or TRBV12-4 and TRBJ2-2; D uncertain. Trimming removed 4 bases at V and 4 bases at J, with 4 bases between. The CDR3 has 12 amino acids.

This chain connects TRBV18 to TRBJ1-1; D ambiguous. Germline-derived CDR1 and CDR2 are KGHSH and LQKENI. Trimming shortened V by 3 bases and J by 1 base, and 9 bases separated the two germline ends. The CDR3 spans 14 residues. The CDR3 loop is CASSPRFGNTEAFF. The CDR3 nucleotides read TGTGCCAGCTCACCCCGTTTCGGGAACACTGAAGCTTTCTTT. The entire variable domain, with the rest obtained from reference TRBV18 and TRBJ1-1, is as follows: NAGVMQNPRHLVRRRGQEARLRCSPMKGHSHVYWYRQLPEEGLKFMVYLQKENIIDESGMPKERFSAEFPKEGPSILRIQQVVRGDSAAYFCASSPRFGNTEAFFGQGTRLTVV.

As for this clone: The identical CDR3 is also encoded by other nucleotide sequences in the sample. The chain combines TRBV6-4 with TRBJ2-3, with D tentatively TRBD2 (6 bases). Germline CDR1 reads MRHNA; CDR2 reads SNTAGT. Trimming shortened V by 3 bases and J by 1 base, and 8 bases separated the two germline ends. The CDR3 covers 14 residues. In DNA form, the CDR3 reads TGTGCCAGCAGTGAGCGGGGTGGCACAGATACGCAGTATTTT. This codes for CASSERGGTDTQYF.

The CDR3 sequence is CASSLGGNLHQPQHF. For the CDR3, the DNA is TGTGCCAGCAGTTTAGGGGGCAATCTTCATCAGCCCCAGCATTTT. The chain combines TRBV28 with TRBJ1-5; D might be TRBD1 (6 bases). This CDR3 spans 15 amino acids. CDR1 is MDHEN and CDR2 is SYDVKM in the germline V gene. Between the trimmed V and J ends, which lost 2 bases and 5 bases, there was a span of 13 bases.

The gene calls are TRBV6-5 and TRBJ2-7; D remains unclear. The CDR3 has 13 amino acids. The germline V gene has CDR1 MNHEY and CDR2 SVGAGI. The V end was cut by 8 bases, the J end by 3 bases, with 14 bases between. The CDR3 spells CASAAVSVYEQYF. The CDR3 DNA follows: TGTGCCAGCGCCGCGGTGAGCGTCTACGAGCAGTACTTC.

A few counts support this clone. The V and J genes are TRBV7-8 and TRBJ2-1; TRBD2 matches at 13 bases. Germline CDR1 and CDR2: SGHVS and FQNEAQ. V lost 4 bases and J lost 8; bases outside the gene matches: 5. The CDR3 runs to 15 residues. The DNA of the CDR3 is TGTGCCAGCAGCTCCCTAGGACTAGCGGGAGATGAGCAGTTCTTC. Translation: CASSSLGLAGDEQFF. The variable domain in full, with the rest retrieved from reference TRBV7-8 and TRBJ2-1, is GAGVSQSPRYKVAKRGQDVALRCDPISGHVSLFWYQQALGQGPEFLTYFQNEAQLDKSGLPSDRFFAERPEGSVSTLKIQRTQQEDSAVYLCASSSLGLAGDEQFFGPGTRLTVL.

This clone was seen a few times. The V gene is TRBV5-1, the J gene TRBJ1-1; D not certain. V lost 3 bases to trimming and J lost 3 bases, with 15 bases between them. This CDR3 comprises 15 residues. In germline, CDR1 is SGHRS, CDR2 YFSETQ. The CDR3 DNA is TGCGCCAGCAGCTACGGCTCGCGGAAGGACACTGAAGCTTTCTTT. It is translated as CASSYGSRKDTEAFF.

This sequence joins TRBV15 and TRBJ1-4; 8 bases match TRBD1. The V gene end was trimmed by 10 bases and the J gene end by 5 bases; junction bases not matched to a gene: 6. The length of the CDR3 is 13 residues. The V gene's germline CDR1 is LNHNV and CDR2 YYDKDF (reference sequence). CDR3 DNA: TGTGCCATTTCAGGGGGCTGGAATGAAAAACTGTTTTTT. It specifies CAISGGWNEKLFF.

The chain couples TRBV6-4 to TRBJ2-1; D gene unclear. The germline CDR1 and CDR2 sequences are MRHNA and SNTAGT. The ends were cut back, 2 bases at V and 8 bases at J, with 10 bases in the middle. The CDR3 has 13 amino acids. The CDR3 DNA is TGTGCCAGCAGTGACGCCCCCGAGGATGAGCAGTTCTTC. Its translation: CASSDAPEDEQFF.

DNA for the CDR3: TGTGCCAGCAGCCTTAAAACGGGACAGAATTCACCCCTCCACTTT. Amino acids: CASSLKTGQNSPLHF. The chain links TRBV7-2 to TRBJ1-6; 7 bases map to TRBD1. Germline CDR1 SGHTA, CDR2 FQGNSA. The CDR3 covers 15 residues. The V gene end was trimmed by 5 bases and the J gene end by 7 bases; junction bases not matched to a gene: 8.

This rearrangement joins TRBV7-6 to TRBJ1-3, with 8 bases fitting TRBD1. The CDR3 is made up of 16 amino acids. The V segment lost 4 bases and the J segment 3 bases; nucleotides outside the gene matches: 8. The V gene's germline CDR1 is SGHVS and CDR2 FNYEAQ. The CDR3 bases are TGTGCCAGCAGCTCAGCGGACAGGGAGGGTGGAAACACCATATATTTT. Protein sequence: CASSSADREGGNTIYF. Full variable domain (missing parts from reference TRBV7-6 and TRBJ1-3): GAGVSQSPRYKVTKRGQDVALRCDPISGHVSLYWYRQALGQGPEFLTYFNYEAQQDKSGLPNDRFSAERPEGSISTLTIQRTEQRDSAMYRCASSSADREGGNTIYFGEGSWLTVV.

This clone was observed a single time. V and J are TRBV5-4 and TRBJ2-5, with D perhaps TRBD1 (6 bases). Trimming took off 3 bases at V and 5 bases at J, with 20 bases between the two ends. CDR1 and CDR2 from the germline V gene are SGHNT and YYREEE (reference sequence). This CDR3 is built from 16 residues. CDR3 sequence (DNA): TGTGCCAGCAGCTCAAGATTCTTGGGACATTCGGAGACCCAGTACTTC. Protein product: CASSSRFLGHSETQYF.